Following are 29 T cell receptor beta chains from one sample sequenced in a study of control samples from healthy donors and cancer patients. The assay was immunoSEQ multiplex PCR, and TCRdb's table has in-frame clones only and misses some. Here the sample spans 95,000 to 150,000 clones, about 89% being singletons. The sequencing input was blood. These receptors originate from a woman in her late teens or twenties in good health.

Comments on this clone: A junction boundary mismatches the germline segment, possibly from a read error. The V gene is TRBV2, the J gene TRBJ2-5; 8 bases are shared with TRBD1. The length of the CDR3 is 14 residues. Per germline, CDR1 SNHLY and CDR2 FYNNEI. The DNA of the CDR3 is TGTGCCAGCAGGGAAGGGACAGGCACAGAGACCCAGTACTTC. This encodes CASREGTGTETQYF.

The chain is built from TRBV6-5 and TRBJ2-7; 10 positions agree with TRBD2. The ends lost 0 bases at V and 2 bases at J; junction bases unmatched: 1. The germline gives CDR1 MNHEY, CDR2 SVGAGI. The CDR3 runs to 15 residues. The CDR3: CASSYSSGGAYEQYF. The CDR3 nucleotides are TGTGCCAGCAGTTACTCCAGCGGGGGGGCCTACGAGCAGTACTTC.

The chain combines TRBV5-1 with TRBJ2-1; D may be TRBD1 (6 bases). The CDR3 covers 13 residues. CDR1 is SGHRS and CDR2 is YFSETQ in the germline V gene. V was trimmed by 4 bases and J by 8 bases, leaving 13 bases between them. In DNA, the CDR3 is TGCGCCAGCAGCCGGGACACTATGGATGAGCAGTTCTTC. Amino acid sequence: CASSRDTMDEQFF. Full variable domain (remainder filled in from reference TRBV5-1 and TRBJ2-1): KAGVTQTPRYLIKTRGQQVTLSCSPISGHRSVSWYQQTPGQGLQFLFEYFSETQRNKGNFPGRFSGRQFSNSRSEMNVSTLELGDSALYLCASSRDTMDEQFFGPGTRLTVL.

The CDR3, as DNA: TGTGCCAGTAGAGCCGGGACAGGGGTGATAGAACGGGCTTTCTTT. Its protein product is CASRAGTGVIERAFF. This chain joins TRBV19 and TRBJ1-1; 10 bases agree with TRBD1. The CDR3 runs to 15 residues. The J segment lost 11 bases and the V segment lost 6 bases, leaving 15 bases of the junction unmatched. Germline assignment: CDR1 LNHDA and CDR2 SQIVND (reference sequence).

V is TRBV6-2 or TRBV6-3 and J is TRBJ1-5; 7 nucleotides match TRBD1. The CDR3 contains 16 residues. V lost 6 bases and J lost 5; bases outside the gene matches: 13. Looked up from germline, CDR1 is MNHEY and CDR2 is SVGEGT. The CDR3 spells CASSRQGVSGDQPQHF. As DNA, the CDR3 is TGTGCCAGCAGCCGACAGGGAGTCTCTGGCGATCAGCCCCAGCATTTT.

This clone was seen a single time. J is TRBJ2-1 and V is TRBV10-3, with D maybe TRBD2 (6 bases). Germline V lookup: CDR1 ENHRY, CDR2 SYGVKD. The V end was cut by 3 bases, the J end by 5 bases, with 20 bases between. The CDR3 contains 17 residues. The DNA of the CDR3 is TGTGCCATCAGTGACCCCCTCTCCGGGGGAGTTAACAATGAGCAGTTCTTC. Its protein product is CAISDPLSGGVNNEQFF.

The chain has TRBV9 and TRBJ2-1, with D perhaps TRBD2 (6 bases). Trimming removed 2 bases at V and 9 bases at J, with 18 bases between. Per germline, CDR1 SGDLS and CDR2 YYNGEE. The CDR3 loop spans 15 amino acids. The CDR3: CASSVTGVEDGEQFF. In DNA form, the CDR3 reads TGTGCCAGCAGCGTCACGGGGGTCGAGGATGGTGAGCAGTTCTTC. The full variable domain, rest sourced from reference TRBV9 and TRBJ2-1, is DSGVTQTPKHLITATGQRVTLRCSPRSGDLSVYWYQQSLDQGLQFLIQYYNGEERAKGNILERFSAQQFPDLHSELNLSSLELGDSALYFCASSVTGVEDGEQFFGPGTRLTVL.

The chain employs TRBV20-1 and TRBJ1-1; D unclear. This CDR3 comprises 13 residues. Looked up from germline, CDR1 is DFQATT and CDR2 is SNEGSKA (reference sequence). Trimming pared 3 bases from V and 6 bases from J, leaving 14 bases between. The CDR3 protein is CSASFAGSAEAFF. The CDR3, as DNA: TGCAGTGCTAGTTTTGCGGGGTCCGCTGAAGCTTTCTTT.

This sequence joins TRBV2 and TRBJ2-1, with TRBD1 identical over 10 bases. The CDR3 extends over 14 amino acids. J lost 2 bases, V lost 6 bases, and 1 base had no gene match. Per germline, CDR1 SNHLY and CDR2 FYNNEI. Here the CDR3 DNA reads TGTGCCAGCAGAGGACAGGGGGCCTACAATGAGCAGTTCTTC. Translation: CASRGQGAYNEQFF.

About this clone itself: The sample holds other DNA sequences that translate to the same CDR3. This chain uses TRBV19 with TRBJ2-5; no clear D. Germline lookup yields CDR1 LNHDA and CDR2 SQIVND (reference sequence). V dropped 5 bases and J dropped 1 base, with 8 bases sitting between them. The CDR3 totals 13 residues. For the CDR3, the DNA is TGTGCCAGTAGTCGGGCTCTCCAAGAGACCCAGTACTTC. It yields the protein CASSRALQETQYF.

The chain is built from TRBV19 and TRBJ2-7; D gene unclear. CDR3 size: 13 residues. V lost 3 bases, J lost 2 bases, and 8 bases lay in between. The germline V gene encodes CDR1 LNHDA and CDR2 SQIVND (reference sequence). CDR3 amino acids: CASSIGRAYEQYF. The CDR3 DNA follows: TGTGCCAGTAGTATCGGAAGGGCCTACGAGCAGTACTTC.

The chain recombines TRBV28 with TRBJ2-1; 9 nucleotides align to TRBD1. The CDR3 is made up of 18 amino acids. Looked up from germline, CDR1 is MDHEN and CDR2 is SYDVKM. V dropped 4 bases and J dropped 9; count of bases not matched to a gene: 19. The CDR3 here is CASSSPQSTGTGHGEQFF. The CDR3 DNA sequence: TGTGCCAGCAGTTCGCCCCAATCGACCGGGACAGGGCACGGTGAGCAGTTCTTC.

The chain combines TRBV3-1 (or the pseudogene TRBV3-2) with TRBJ2-1; no firm D call. Trimming removed 7 bases from V and 7 bases from J, with 8 bases in between. This CDR3 is 11 amino acids long. Germline loops: CDR1 LGHDT, CDR2 YNNKEL (reference sequence). The CDR3 here is CASKGRNEQFF. The CDR3 DNA sequence: TGTGCCAGCAAGGGAAGGAATGAGCAGTTCTTC.

The chain recombines TRBV18 with TRBJ1-1; D ambiguous. Germline V CDR1 and CDR2: KGHSH, LQKENI. Trimming stripped 6 bases from V and 11 bases from J, with 19 bases between. The CDR3 runs 13 residues. CDR3 amino acids: CASSPEESRSAFF. As DNA, the CDR3 is TGTGCCAGCTCGCCGGAAGAATCGAGGTCGGCTTTCTTT.

The chain has TRBV7-2 and TRBJ2-7, with a possible D match to TRBD2 (6 bases). The germline V and J ends were trimmed by 4 bases and 3 bases, with 13 bases remaining between them. Germline lookup yields CDR1 SGHTA and CDR2 FQGNSA. CDR3 length: 14 residues. The CDR3 DNA sequence: TGTGCCAGCAGCTCCGGGACTGCGGGCTACGAGCAGTACTTC. Its translation is CASSSGTAGYEQYF.

The chain uses TRBV4-3 and TRBJ2-2; the D is unclear. Trimming shortened V by 3 bases and J by 5 bases, and 10 bases separated the two germline ends. The CDR3 runs to 14 residues. Germline V gives CDR1 LGHNA, CDR2 YSLEER. The CDR3 coding sequence is TGCGCCAGCAGCCACAGACAAGGGACCGGGGAGCTGTTTTTT. This translates into CASSHRQGTGELFF.

V and J are TRBV19 and TRBJ2-5; D not certain. This CDR3 region has 13 residues. Germline V gives CDR1 LNHDA, CDR2 SQIVND (reference sequence). V shed 5 bases and J shed 5 bases, with 12 bases lying between them. The CDR3 region is CASSQFLSETQYF. The CDR3 DNA reads as TGTGCCAGTAGTCAGTTTTTATCCGAGACCCAGTACTTC.

The rearrangement joins TRBV19 to TRBJ2-7, with no clear D. Germline V lookup: CDR1 LNHDA, CDR2 SQIVND (reference sequence). The V and J ends lost 1 base and 0 bases respectively, with 10 bases between them. This CDR3 contains 15 residues. The CDR3 coding sequence is TGTGCCAGTAGTATAGCGGTTCAGACCTCCTACGAGCAGTACTTC. Amino acid sequence: CASSIAVQTSYEQYF.

The chain carries TRBV30 and TRBJ1-2, with D possibly TRBD1 on 6 matching bases. CDR3 length: 13 amino acids. Germline assignment: CDR1 GTSNPN and CDR2 SVGIG (reference sequence). Trimming took off 3 bases at V and 3 bases at J, with 11 bases between the two ends. The CDR3 loop is CAWSGGAHYGYTF. CDR3 DNA sequence: TGTGCCTGGAGCGGGGGGGCGCACTATGGCTACACCTTC.

The V and J genes are TRBV30 and TRBJ2-1; weak D call: TRBD1 (6 bases). The V gene's germline CDR1 is GTSNPN and CDR2 SVGIG (reference sequence). The CDR3 totals 16 residues. Deletions cut 5 bases from V and 1 base from J, with 18 bases between. The CDR3 DNA is TGTGCCTGGGCCAAACCGGGACATCTTTCCTACAATGAGCAGTTCTTC. The encoded protein is CAWAKPGHLSYNEQFF. Combining the CDR3 with reference TRBV30 and TRBJ2-1 gives the whole variable domain SQTIHQWPATLVQPVGSPLSLECTVEGTSNPNLYWYRQAAGRGLQLLFYSVGIGQISSEVPQNLSASRPQDRQFILSSKKLLLSDSGFYLCAWAKPGHLSYNEQFFGPGTRLTVL.

The V gene is TRBV28, the J gene TRBJ2-3; 10 bases fit TRBD2. Per the germline V gene, CDR1 is MDHEN and CDR2 is SYDVKM. The CDR3 has 17 residues. V shed 4 bases and J 2 bases; nucleotides not matched to a gene: 9. CDR3 residues: CASSWQLAGTYTDTQYF. CDR3 DNA: TGTGCCAGCAGTTGGCAACTAGCGGGAACTTACACAGATACGCAGTATTTT.

The chain couples TRBV7-9 to TRBJ2-5; D is perhaps TRBD1 (6 bases). The CDR3 spans 15 residues. Germline CDR1 is SEHNR and CDR2 is FQNEAQ (reference sequence). The V gene lost 2 bases and the J gene lost 2 bases, with 12 bases spanning the gap. The DNA for the CDR3 is TGTGCCAGCAGCTTATCCCGGGACACTCAAGAGACCCAGTACTTC. Amino acid sequence: CASSLSRDTQETQYF.

This clone was picked up one time. The CDR3 DNA reads as TGTGCCAGCAGTCGCGGGGGGTCCACAGATACGCAGTATTTT. Residues: CASSRGGSTDTQYF. V gene TRBV2 combines with J gene TRBJ2-3; 8 nucleotides match TRBD2. V gave up 5 bases and J gave up 2 bases; unmatched junction bases: 3. Germline V CDR1 and CDR2: SNHLY, FYNNEI. The CDR3 covers 14 residues.

This rearrangement joins TRBV29-1 to TRBJ2-7; tentative D call: TRBD2 (5 bases). Looked up from germline, CDR1 is SQVTM and CDR2 is ANQGSEA. V lost 2 bases to trimming and J lost 0 bases, with 8 bases between them. CDR3 length equals 13 residues. The CDR3 loop reads CSVEIEGSYEQYF. The CDR3, as DNA: TGCAGCGTTGAAATTGAGGGCTCCTACGAGCAGTACTTC.

CDR3 sequence reads: CASRWAANYTF. The CDR3 region has the DNA TGTGCCAGCAGATGGGCAGCCAACTACACCTTC. The chain has TRBV28 and TRBJ1-2; D is unresolved. Trimming took 6 bases from V and 10 from J, leaving 12 bases between them. This CDR3 comprises 11 residues. Germline values: CDR1 MDHEN, CDR2 SYDVKM.

This chain joins TRBV6-1 and TRBJ1-1, with D perhaps matching TRBD1 (5 bases). CDR1 MNHNS and CDR2 SASEGT come from the germline V gene. The ends were cut back, 8 bases at V and 1 base at J, with 5 bases in the middle. The CDR3 is 11 residues long. CDR3 loop: CASQGNTEAFF. For the CDR3, the DNA is TGTGCCAGCCAGGGGAACACTGAAGCTTTCTTT.

J is TRBJ1-1 and V is TRBV2, with 7 bases identical to TRBD1. CDR1 and CDR2 from the germline V gene are SNHLY and FYNNEI. The CDR3 length is 15 residues. The V segment lost 5 bases and the J segment 1 base; nucleotides outside the gene matches: 7. For the CDR3, the DNA is TGTGCCAGCAGTCGGGACAGCAATAAGAACACTGAAGCTTTCTTT. Its translation: CASSRDSNKNTEAFF.

J is TRBJ1-1 and V is TRBV4-1; D ambiguous. Germline V gene sequence: CDR1 MGHRA, CDR2 YSYEKL. The ends were cut back, 3 bases at V and 1 base at J, with 9 bases in the middle. This CDR3 is 14 amino acids long. DNA of the CDR3: TGCGCCAGCAGCCAGCCCGACCCGAACACTGAAGCTTTCTTT. The encoded protein is CASSQPDPNTEAFF.

The table lists this clone with a count of one. V gene TRBV12-3 or TRBV12-4 combines with J gene TRBJ1-4; D perhaps matches TRBD1 (5 bases). Trimming shortened V by 7 bases and J by 6 bases, and 12 bases separated the two germline ends. The length of the CDR3 is 13 residues. CDR3 region: CASKILGHEKLFF. In nucleotides, the CDR3 is TGTGCCAGCAAGATCCTGGGACATGAAAAACTGTTTTTT.